One and the same sample provided the 32 T cell receptor beta chains below, sequenced in a study of regulatory T cells in long-lasting Graves disease. To make TCR beta libraries, researchers used iRepertoire HTBI primers and Arm-PCR of CDR3 regions. TCRdb redid the calling of the multiplex PCR reads with MiXCR, one entry per CDR3 protein. In the table there are about 560,000 distinct CDR3 sequences, around 15% of which are singletons. The time point: newly diagnosed GD, antithyroid drugs for less than 3 months. PBMC-extracted RNA yielded the TCR library. This sample was shared with a second study, whose subject was T cells in Graves' hyperthyroidism and ophthalmopathy.

Source: peripheral blood mononuclear cells (PBMCs), taken at new diagnosis, from a patient treated with antithyroid drugs. All receptors come from a young man with Graves disease.

This clonotype was detected ten times or more. The chain uses TRBV3-1 and TRBJ1-2; D remains ambiguous. The V end was cut by 0 bases, the J end by 4 bases, with 18 bases between. The CDR3 extends over 17 amino acids. Looked up from germline, CDR1 is LGHDT and CDR2 is YNNKEL (reference sequence). The CDR3 is CASSQETLRRASYGYTF. The CDR3 region has the DNA TGTGCCAGCAGCCAAGAGACCCTCCGGCGGGCTAGCTATGGCTACACCTTC.

This clonotype came up a few times. The gene calls are TRBV7-9 and TRBJ1-5; tentative D call: TRBD1 (5 bases). Germline CDR1 reads SEHNR; CDR2 reads FQNEAQ (reference sequence). The CDR3 sequence is 16 residues long. V gave up 1 base and J gave up 2 bases, with 12 bases separating them. The CDR3 here is CASSLVVMGGNQPQHF. The CDR3 coding sequence is TGTGCCAGCAGCTTAGTGGTGATGGGGGGCAATCAGCCCCAGCATTTT.

This clonotype has ten or more counts. This CDR3 is CASRGPNTEAFF. DNA of the CDR3: TGTGCCAGCCGGGGCCCGAACACTGAAGCTTTCTTT. The chain joins TRBV6-2 or TRBV6-3 to TRBJ1-1, with a weak D call TRBD1 (5 bases). Germline V gene data show CDR1 as MNHEY and CDR2 as SVGEGT. This CDR3 spans 12 amino acids. The V end was cut by 8 bases, the J end by 1 base, with 8 bases between.

The J gene is TRBJ1-5, the V gene TRBV3-1; TRBD1 matches 8 bases. J was trimmed by 7 bases and V by 4 bases; bases with no gene match: 12. The CDR3 is 16 amino acids. Germline V gene sequence: CDR1 LGHDT, CDR2 YNNKEL (reference sequence). The chain's CDR3 is CASSPTAGGWGQPQHF. The CDR3 nucleotides read TGTGCCAGCAGCCCCACCGCAGGGGGCTGGGGACAGCCCCAGCATTTT.

This sequence joins TRBV10-3 and TRBJ1-5; the D gene is possibly TRBD1 (5 bases). Germline V gene lookup returns CDR1 ENHRY and CDR2 SYGVKD. The CDR3 covers 15 residues. With 5 bases removed from V and 0 bases from J, the gap between germline ends came to 11 bases. CDR3 sequence reads: CAISPTGNSNQPQHF. The CDR3 DNA sequence: TGTGCCATCAGTCCAACAGGCAATAGCAATCAGCCCCAGCATTTT.

In this sample, this clonotype turned up many times. The chain couples TRBV20-1 to TRBJ2-7; TRBD1 might be the D (5 bases). V shed 3 bases and J shed 6 bases, with 15 bases lying between them. This CDR3 contains 13 residues. Germline V gives CDR1 DFQATT, CDR2 SNEGSKA (reference sequence). The CDR3 DNA reads TGCAGTGCTAGGGGGCAGGAGACCTTCGAGCAGTACTTC. This codes for CSARGQETFEQYF.

This clonotype was seen many times. In DNA, the CDR3 is TGTGCCAGCAGGGCGGGACTAGCGGGTTCCTACGAGCAGTACTTC. It encodes CASRAGLAGSYEQYF. The chain has TRBV11-2 and TRBJ2-7; 12 bases map to TRBD2. The length of the CDR3 is 15 residues. V trimming: 6 bases; J trimming: 1 base; junction bases outside the gene matches: 4. Germline CDR1 reads SGHAT; CDR2 reads FQNNGV.

The sample holds many counts of this clonotype. This chain connects TRBV12-3 or TRBV12-4 to TRBJ1-6, with 7 bases lining up with TRBD1. This CDR3 comprises 14 residues. With V trimmed by 2 bases and J by 8 bases, 3 bases remained unmatched. CDR3 protein: CASSLSGGDSPLHF. CDR3 bases: TGTGCCAGCAGTTTATCAGGGGGGGATTCACCCCTCCACTTT.

This clonotype has just a few counts. J is TRBJ2-1 and V is TRBV12-3 or TRBV12-4; D is possibly TRBD2 (7 bases). The CDR3 runs to 18 residues. The ends were cut back, 3 bases at V and 4 bases at J, with 22 bases in the middle. In DNA form, the CDR3 reads TGTGCCAGCAGTTTTTGGGCTAGCGGAGGGGGGTCTTACAATGAGCAGTTCTTC. It encodes CASSFWASGGGSYNEQFF.

This clonotype was observed a handful of times. This rearrangement joins TRBV30 to TRBJ2-1, with 7 bases matching TRBD1. The V and J ends lost 3 bases and 0 bases, in that order; junction bases with no gene match: 8. The CDR3 totals 16 residues. Germline V gene lookup returns CDR1 GTSNPN and CDR2 SVGIG (reference sequence). CDR3 sequence reads: CAWSRQGLSSYNEQFF. CDR3 sequence (DNA): TGTGCCTGGAGCCGACAGGGTCTGAGCTCCTACAATGAGCAGTTCTTC.

Concerning this clonotype itself: A much larger clone differs by one base, so this may be a read error. The chain is built from TRBV20-1 and TRBJ2-6; TRBD1 aligns across 8 bases. This CDR3 has 14 residues. The V gene's germline CDR1 is DFQATT and CDR2 SNEGSKA (reference sequence). The CDR3 nucleotides read TGCAGTACTAGACAGGGGTCTGGGGCCAACGTCCTGACTTTC. Translation: CSTRQGSGANVLTF.

This chain links TRBV2 with TRBJ2-4, with D perhaps matching TRBD1 or TRBD2 (5 bases each). The CDR3 extends over 15 amino acids. CDR1 and CDR2 (germline): SNHLY, FYNNEI. V dropped 8 bases and J dropped 1 base, with 15 bases sitting between them. This chain's CDR3 is CASRQGGGAKNIQYF. CDR3 nucleotides: TGTGCCAGCCGTCAGGGTGGCGGGGCCAAAAACATTCAGTACTTC.

The V call is TRBV11-2, the J call TRBJ1-2, with 8 bases that match TRBD1. This CDR3 is built from 14 residues. Germline loops: CDR1 SGHAT, CDR2 FQNNGV. The V and J ends lost 5 bases and 8 bases, in that order; junction bases with no gene match: 10. The CDR3, as DNA: TGTGCCAGCAGCCGTTCGGGCAGGGGGCTCGGCTACACCTTC. Translation gives CASSRSGRGLGYTF.

This clonotype occurred a few times. No conserved phenylalanine or tryptophan ends this CDR3, so it is likely a read error. The CDR3, as DNA: TGTGCCAGCAGCCCCCGGCGGGGACCCACAGATACGCAGTATCTT. This codes for CASSPRRGPTDTQYL. The chain couples TRBV11-2 to TRBJ2-3; D might be TRBD2 (6 bases). Between the trimmed V and J ends, which lost 5 bases and 2 bases, there was a span of 14 bases. CDR3 length: 15 residues. Germline V CDR1 and CDR2: SGHAT, FQNNGV.

For this clonotype: This may arise from a read error, as a much more abundant clone is one base away. V gene TRBV5-1 combines with J gene TRBJ1-2, with no clear D. This CDR3 is built from 13 residues. The germline V gene has CDR1 SGHRS and CDR2 YFSETQ. CDR3 nucleotide sequence: TGTGCCAGCAGTGAAGCCGGGCCCTATGGCTACACCTTC. Protein sequence: CASSEAGPYGYTF.

This clonotype was counted at least ten times. The chain carries TRBV28 and TRBJ2-7, with 9 bases aligning to TRBD1. With V trimmed by 5 bases and J by 4 bases, 6 bases remained unmatched. This CDR3 contains 14 residues. CDR1 MDHEN and CDR2 SYDVKM come from the germline V gene. CDR3 region: CASSTGTGWYEQYF. The CDR3 bases are TGTGCCAGCAGTACCGGGACAGGGTGGTACGAGCAGTACTTC.

There are many counts of this clonotype. The chain uses TRBV12-3 or TRBV12-4 and TRBJ2-7; 11 nucleotides agree with TRBD1. The CDR3 length is 12 residues. J was trimmed by 7 bases and V by 9 bases; bases with no gene match: 5. CDR3 in DNA: TGTGCCAGTGGACAGGGGGCGGGAGAGCAGTACTTC. Translated: CASGQGAGEQYF.

This clonotype was seen ten or more times. V usage is TRBV30 and J usage is TRBJ2-3, with 11 bases matching TRBD2. Germline V gene sequence: CDR1 GTSNPN, CDR2 SVGIG (reference sequence). The CDR3 length is 16 residues. The junction had 10 bases not matched to a gene; V was cut back by 8 bases and J by 0 bases. CDR3: CASSGLAAPSTDTQYF. The CDR3, as DNA: TGTGCCAGCTCGGGACTAGCGGCACCGAGCACAGATACGCAGTATTTT.

A word on this clonotype: A clone one base away is much larger, so this may be a read error. This likely comes from a read error, as the CDR3 has no conserved phenylalanine or tryptophan at its end. No DNA is shown, since the ends of the CDR3 on it are uncertain; the CDR3 is the one TCRdb lists. The chain recombines TRBV5-8 with TRBJ2-3; TRBD1 is the table's D call and was not checked against the DNA. Germline CDR1 and CDR2: SGHTS and YDEGEE. The CDR3 spans 16 residues, counting both ends. This CDR3 is CASSFRGAGDAAEQYC.

The chain links TRBV4-2 to TRBJ1-4, with 10 bases that match TRBD1. Germline lookup yields CDR1 LGHNA and CDR2 YNFKEQ. V dropped 0 bases and J dropped 8; count of bases not matched to a gene: 3. The CDR3 is 15 residues long. The DNA for the CDR3 is TGTGCCAGCAGCCAAGAGCGGGACAGGGGCGAAAAACTGTTTTTT. Translation: CASSQERDRGEKLFF.

This sequence joins TRBV11-2 and TRBJ2-1, with 9 bases that match TRBD2. The CDR3 sequence is 15 residues long. Germline trimming cut 5 bases from V and 8 bases from J; bases unmatched to any gene: 10. Germline CDR1 is SGHAT and CDR2 is FQNNGV. The CDR3, as DNA: TGTGCCAGCAGCGGGACGGCGGGAGGGCCCCATGAGCAGTTCTTC. This translates into CASSGTAGGPHEQFF.

This clonotype occurred many times. The chain has TRBV28 and TRBJ2-7; D remains unclear. The CDR3 sequence is 11 residues long. Trimming removed 5 bases from V and 5 bases from J, with 7 bases in between. Germline V gene lookup returns CDR1 MDHEN and CDR2 SYDVKM. Here the CDR3 DNA reads TGTGCCAGCAGTGACTGGGACGAGCAGTACTTC. Protein: CASSDWDEQYF.

The chain is built from TRBV19 and TRBJ2-2, with 10 bases identical to TRBD2. There are 18 residues in the CDR3. J lost 7 bases, V lost 4 bases, and 15 bases had no gene match. CDR1 LNHDA and CDR2 SQIVND come from the germline V gene (reference sequence). CDR3 residues: CASSTTPVLAGSVGELFF. The CDR3 DNA follows: TGTGCCAGTAGTACCACTCCGGTACTAGCGGGATCTGTCGGGGAGCTGTTTTTT.

The rearrangement uses TRBV5-1 and TRBJ1-4, with D unclear. The ends were cut back, 7 bases at V and 0 bases at J, with 7 bases in the middle. The CDR3 spans 13 residues. Germline V gene data show CDR1 as SGHRS and CDR2 as YFSETQ. The CDR3 spells CASGAATNEKLFF. The CDR3 DNA reads TGCGCCAGCGGAGCTGCAACTAATGAAAAACTGTTTTTT.

This clonotype occurred a few times. The chain combines TRBV20-1 with TRBJ2-3, with 10 bases that match TRBD2. The CDR3 totals 17 residues. The V segment lost 3 bases and the J segment 0 bases; nucleotides outside the gene matches: 9. Germline CDR1 DFQATT, CDR2 SNEGSKA (reference sequence). The DNA for the CDR3 is TGCAGTGCTAGCAGGACTAGCGGTACCTTTAGCACAGATACGCAGTATTTT. This sequence encodes CSASRTSGTFSTDTQYF.

This clonotype has more than one count but fewer than ten. The J gene is TRBJ1-5, the V gene TRBV7-8; D call uncertain. Trimming took off 2 bases at V and 7 bases at J, with 15 bases between the two ends. CDR1 is SGHVS, CDR2 FQNEAQ, per germline. This CDR3 contains 15 residues. CDR3 protein: CASSLLGRTRQPQHF. The CDR3, as DNA: TGTGCCAGCAGCTTATTAGGCAGGACGAGGCAGCCCCAGCATTTT.

This clonotype was detected a few times. A read error may be the cause here, since a much bigger clone is one base away. The rearrangement uses TRBV12-3 or TRBV12-4 and TRBJ2-1; 7 nucleotides match TRBD1. The CDR3 totals 14 residues. Unmatched junction bases numbered 9, after V lost 5 bases and J lost 8 bases. The CDR3 loop is CASSPRGQFDEQFF. The CDR3 coding sequence is TGTGCCAGCAGTCCTAGGGGACAGTTCGATGAGCAGTTCTTC.

Ten or more counts support this clonotype. The chain couples TRBV3-1 to TRBJ1-1; D might be TRBD1 (6 bases). Trimming removed 1 base at V and 6 bases at J, with 9 bases between. Germline V gives CDR1 LGHDT, CDR2 YNNKEL (reference sequence). This CDR3 spans 13 amino acids. The chain's CDR3 is CASSQGGQPEAFF. CDR3 coding DNA: TGTGCCAGCAGCCAAGGCGGACAGCCTGAAGCTTTCTTT.

This clonotype occurred a few times. This chain links TRBV30 with TRBJ2-1; 7 bases align to TRBD2. CDR3 length: 20 amino acids. The V gene end was trimmed by 0 bases and the J gene end by 4 bases; junction bases not matched to a gene: 21. From germline, CDR1 is GTSNPN and CDR2 SVGIG (reference sequence). The CDR3 region has the DNA TGTGCCTGGAGTGTACCCGTTGGTGTTTGGGCTAGCGGAAATTACAATGAGCAGTTCTTC. Protein product: CAWSVPVGVWASGNYNEQFF.

In this sample, this clonotype turned up a few times. The V gene is TRBV24-1, the J gene TRBJ2-3; 7 bases line up with TRBD2. CDR3 length: 16 residues. CDR1 and CDR2 from the germline V gene are KGHDR and SFDVKD. Trimming cost V 5 bases and J 0 bases; bases outside gene matches: 7. The CDR3 sequence: CATSGGRDHSTDTQYF. As DNA, the CDR3 is TGTGCCACCAGTGGCGGGAGAGACCATAGCACAGATACGCAGTATTTT.

V usage is TRBV20-1 and J usage is TRBJ2-2, with D perhaps TRBD1 (6 bases). The ends were cut back, 5 bases at V and 2 bases at J, with 18 bases in the middle. The CDR3 has 16 amino acids. Germline assignment: CDR1 DFQATT and CDR2 SNEGSKA (reference sequence). CDR3 region: CSAYSNTGTNTGELFF. CDR3 DNA sequence: TGCAGTGCTTATTCCAATACAGGGACCAACACCGGGGAGCTGTTTTTT.

The V and J genes are TRBV7-9 and TRBJ2-4; tentative D call: TRBD2 (6 bases). The V gene lost 4 bases and the J gene lost 0 bases, with 22 bases spanning the gap. Germline CDR1 reads SEHNR; CDR2 reads FQNEAQ (reference sequence). This CDR3 region has 19 residues. The CDR3 reads CASSSPTPRRGLAKNIQYF. The CDR3 DNA reads TGTGCCAGCAGCTCGCCCACGCCTAGGCGGGGATTAGCCAAAAACATTCAGTACTTC.